This entry features one T cell receptor (beta chain) sequence. What it binds is not known. Being one base from a much bigger clone, this may be a read error. Primers used in a second PCR of about 7 to 11 cycles were a sample-barcoded 5' primer and a J-beta primer mix. A single record per CDR3 protein comes from TCRdb applying MiXCR to the 5' RACE reads. The table lists under 700,000 distinct CDR3 sequences, under 30% of them singletons. This sample was included in a study of blood T cells in healthy people across ages. Findings of the study overall: Per million T cells, TCR beta diversity dropped roughly linearly as age increased. Reliance upon unsorted PBMCs precluded definitive naive versus antigen-experienced comparison.

The same data also went into a second study, on T cells of mothers and their children. That study reports: Each donor was one of three healthy Caucasian mothers or one of their six children.

The sequence derives from a boy younger than 18 in good health. The specimen was blood.

DNA of the CDR3: TGTACCAGCTCACCGAACACGGCCGAAGGAAAACTGTTTTTT. Protein sequence: CTSSPNTAEGKLFF. This rearrangement joins TRBV18 to TRBJ1-4; unclear D gene. The CDR3 is made up of 14 amino acids. Germline V CDR1 and CDR2: KGHSH, LQKENI.